The rows below give T cell receptor beta chains drawn from one sample of a study of OX40 agonist ivuxolimab in advanced cancers. Sequenced by immunoSEQ multiplex PCR; TCRdb stores in-frame clones only, minus some. The profile covers tens of thousands of clones, with roughly 83% appearing a single time and over 2% taken by the ten largest. The starting material was CD4+ or CD8+ T cells sorted from blood, obtained in a trial of the OX40 agonist ivuxolimab. These receptors all come from an adult with an advanced solid tumor such as melanoma, head and neck, liver or kidney cancer. Each CDR3 is given with its conserved first and last residue. Size values are once, few and many counts, or a class for expanded clones, and some rows have none.

j_gene	v_gene	abundance	CDR3aa
TRBJ1-5	TRBV7-8	-	CASSLGPGTANQPQHF
TRBJ2-2	TRBV2	-	CAKRTGVLGELFF
TRBJ2-7	TRBV7-6	-	CASSLVAGQGYYEQYF
TRBJ2-5	TRBV7-2	-	CASSLAGGETQYF
TRBJ1-6	TRBV7-3	-	CASSPGDRDASPLHF
TRBJ2-7	TRBV9	-	CASSGGQGSYEQYF
TRBJ2-7	TRBV5-1	-	CASSWTGPNYEQYF
TRBJ2-7	TRBV7-3	-	CASSLSGEGGAEQYF
TRBJ2-1	TRBV19	-	CASRASGANEQFF
TRBJ2-1	TRBV6-5	-	CASSYERTGYEQFF
TRBJ1-1	TRBV29-1	-	CSVKRGTTNTEAFF
TRBJ2-4	TRBV25-1	-	CASKRGTAHGLDIQYF
TRBJ1-5	TRBV28	few	CASTGTSGNQPQHF
TRBJ1-2	TRBV6-5	-	CASSYGETYGYTF
TRBJ1-2	TRBV7-8	-	CASSLPDRGKGGYTF